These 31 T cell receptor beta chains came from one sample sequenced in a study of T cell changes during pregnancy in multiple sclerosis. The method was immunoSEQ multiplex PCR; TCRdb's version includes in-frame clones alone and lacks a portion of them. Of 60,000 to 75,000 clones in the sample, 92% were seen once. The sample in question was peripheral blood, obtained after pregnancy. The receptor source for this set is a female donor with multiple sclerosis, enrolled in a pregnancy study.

For the CDR3, the DNA is TGTGCCAGCAGTTTATTGGCCCCGAGGGAGTACTACAATGAGCAGTTCTTC. It encodes CASSLLAPREYYNEQFF. The V and J genes are TRBV27 and TRBJ2-1; tentatively, D is TRBD2 (5 bases). The CDR3 sequence is 17 residues long. Trimming took 1 base from V and 3 from J, leaving 16 bases between them. Germline lookup yields CDR1 MNHEY and CDR2 SMNVEV (reference sequence).

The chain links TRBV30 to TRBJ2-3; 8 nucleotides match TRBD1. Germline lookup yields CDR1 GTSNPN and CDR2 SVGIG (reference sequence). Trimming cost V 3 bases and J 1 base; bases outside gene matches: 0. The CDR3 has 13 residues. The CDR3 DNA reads TGTGCCTGGAGGGACAGGGGCACAGATACGCAGTATTTT. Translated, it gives CAWRDRGTDTQYF. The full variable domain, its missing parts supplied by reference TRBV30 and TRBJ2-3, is SQTIHQWPATLVQPVGSPLSLECTVEGTSNPNLYWYRQAAGRGLQLLFYSVGIGQISSEVPQNLSASRPQDRQFILSSKKLLLSDSGFYLCAWRDRGTDTQYFGPGTRLTVL.

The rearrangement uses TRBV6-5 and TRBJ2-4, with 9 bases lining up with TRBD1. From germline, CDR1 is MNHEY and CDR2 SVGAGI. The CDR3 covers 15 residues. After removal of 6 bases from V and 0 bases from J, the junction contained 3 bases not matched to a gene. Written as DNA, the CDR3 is TGTGCCAGCAGCTGGGGACAGGGAGCCAAAAACATTCAGTACTTC. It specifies CASSWGQGAKNIQYF.

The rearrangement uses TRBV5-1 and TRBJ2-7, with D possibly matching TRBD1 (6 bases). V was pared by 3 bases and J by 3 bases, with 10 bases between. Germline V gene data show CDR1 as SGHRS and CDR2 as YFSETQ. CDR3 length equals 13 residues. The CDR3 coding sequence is TGCGCCAGCAGCTGGGACACTGACTACGAGCAGTACTTC. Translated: CASSWDTDYEQYF.

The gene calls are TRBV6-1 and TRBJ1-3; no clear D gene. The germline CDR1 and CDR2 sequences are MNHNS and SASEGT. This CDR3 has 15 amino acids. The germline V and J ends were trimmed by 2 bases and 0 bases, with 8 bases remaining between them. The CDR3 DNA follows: TGTGCCAGCAGTGAAATCAGGAACTCTGGAAACACCATATATTTT. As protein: CASSEIRNSGNTIYF.

The CDR3 region has the DNA TGTGCCAGCAGCTTCCTTGGGGGGGGAGAGACCCAGTACTTC. Translating it yields CASSFLGGGETQYF. The J gene is TRBJ2-5, the V gene TRBV5-4; TRBD2 matches 7 bases. Trimming took 2 bases from V and 4 from J; bases not matched to a gene: 5. The germline V gene has CDR1 SGHNT and CDR2 YYREEE (reference sequence). The CDR3 sequence is 14 residues long.

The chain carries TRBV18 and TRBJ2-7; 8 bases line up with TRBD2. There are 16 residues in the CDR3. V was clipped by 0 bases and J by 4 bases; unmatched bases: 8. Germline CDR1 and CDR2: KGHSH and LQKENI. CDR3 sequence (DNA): TGTGCCAGCTCACCACCTTCTGCGGGGGGAGTTTACGAGCAGTACTTC. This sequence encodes CASSPPSAGGVYEQYF.

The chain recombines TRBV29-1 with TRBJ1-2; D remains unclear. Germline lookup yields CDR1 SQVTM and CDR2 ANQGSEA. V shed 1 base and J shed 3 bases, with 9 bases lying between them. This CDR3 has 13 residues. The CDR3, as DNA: TGCAGCGTTGAAGGCCTCCGGGACTATGGCTACACCTTC. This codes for CSVEGLRDYGYTF.

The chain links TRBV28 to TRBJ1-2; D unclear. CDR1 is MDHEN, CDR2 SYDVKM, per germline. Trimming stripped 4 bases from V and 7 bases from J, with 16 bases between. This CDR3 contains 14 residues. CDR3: CASSSAPHSIGYTF. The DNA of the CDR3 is TGTGCCAGCAGTTCAGCGCCTCATAGTATTGGCTACACCTTC.

The CDR3 region has the DNA TGTGCCTGGAGTGGTAGCGACATTGAAAAACTGTTTTTT. This encodes CAWSGSDIEKLFF. This chain uses TRBV30 with TRBJ1-4; no definite D call. The CDR3 covers 13 residues. V was shortened by 1 base and J by 7 bases, with 10 bases between the two germline ends. The germline CDR1 and CDR2 sequences are GTSNPN and SVGIG (reference sequence).

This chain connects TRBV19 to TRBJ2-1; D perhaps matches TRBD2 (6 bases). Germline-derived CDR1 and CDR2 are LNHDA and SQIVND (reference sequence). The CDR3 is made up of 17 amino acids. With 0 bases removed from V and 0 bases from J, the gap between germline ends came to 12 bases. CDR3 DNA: TGTGCCAGTAGTATAGATGTAGCGGAAAGCTCCTACAATGAGCAGTTCTTC. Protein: CASSIDVAESSYNEQFF.

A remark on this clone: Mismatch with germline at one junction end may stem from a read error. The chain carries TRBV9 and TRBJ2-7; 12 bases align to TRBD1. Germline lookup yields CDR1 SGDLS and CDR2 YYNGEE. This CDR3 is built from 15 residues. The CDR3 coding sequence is TGTGCCAGCAGCGACGGGACAGGGGGCTCCCACGAGCAGTACTTC. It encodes CASSDGTGGSHEQYF.

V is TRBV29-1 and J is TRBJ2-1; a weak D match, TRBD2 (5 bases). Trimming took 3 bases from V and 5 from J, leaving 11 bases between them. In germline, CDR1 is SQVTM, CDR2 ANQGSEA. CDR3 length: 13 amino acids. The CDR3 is CSVDASINNEQFF. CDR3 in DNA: TGCAGCGTTGATGCTAGCATCAACAATGAGCAGTTCTTC.

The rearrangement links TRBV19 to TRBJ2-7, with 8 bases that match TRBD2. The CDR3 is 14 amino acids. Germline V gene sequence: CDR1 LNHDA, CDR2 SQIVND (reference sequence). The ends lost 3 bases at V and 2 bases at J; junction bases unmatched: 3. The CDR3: CASSISGTAYEQYF. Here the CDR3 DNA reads TGTGCCAGTAGTATTAGCGGGACGGCCTACGAGCAGTACTTC.

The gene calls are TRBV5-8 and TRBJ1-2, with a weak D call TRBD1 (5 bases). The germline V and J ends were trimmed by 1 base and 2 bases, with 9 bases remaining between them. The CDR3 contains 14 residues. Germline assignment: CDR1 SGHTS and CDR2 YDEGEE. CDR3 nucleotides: TGTGCCAGCAGCTTGCCCACAGGAAACTATGGCTACACCTTC. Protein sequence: CASSLPTGNYGYTF.

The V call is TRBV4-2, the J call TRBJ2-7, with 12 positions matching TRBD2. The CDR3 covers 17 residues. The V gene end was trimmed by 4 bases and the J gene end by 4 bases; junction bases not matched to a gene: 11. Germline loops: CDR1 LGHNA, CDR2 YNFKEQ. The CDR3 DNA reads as TGTGCCAGCAGCCGATCTAGCGGGAGGGCCGGAGCATACGAGCAGTACTTC. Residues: CASSRSSGRAGAYEQYF.

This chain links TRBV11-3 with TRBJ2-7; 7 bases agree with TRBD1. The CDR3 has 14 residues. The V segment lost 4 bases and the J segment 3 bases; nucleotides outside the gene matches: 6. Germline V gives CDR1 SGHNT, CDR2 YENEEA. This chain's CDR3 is CASSSETGNYEQYF. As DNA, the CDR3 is TGTGCCAGCAGCTCCGAGACAGGGAACTACGAGCAGTACTTC.

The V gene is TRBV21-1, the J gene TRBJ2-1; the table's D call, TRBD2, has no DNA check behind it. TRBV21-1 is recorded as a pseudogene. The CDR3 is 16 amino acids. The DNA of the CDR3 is TGTGCCAGCAGCCTCAAGACCGGACTACCGAACGATGAGCAGTTCTTC. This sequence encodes CASSLKTGLPNDEQFF.

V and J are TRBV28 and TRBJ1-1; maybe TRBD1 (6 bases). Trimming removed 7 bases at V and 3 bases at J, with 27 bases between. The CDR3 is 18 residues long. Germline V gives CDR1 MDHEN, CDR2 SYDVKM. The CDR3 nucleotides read TGTGCCAGCACCCCCCCATTGGGGGCCATAGAACTGTACACTGAAGCTTTCTTT. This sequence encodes CASTPPLGAIELYTEAFF.

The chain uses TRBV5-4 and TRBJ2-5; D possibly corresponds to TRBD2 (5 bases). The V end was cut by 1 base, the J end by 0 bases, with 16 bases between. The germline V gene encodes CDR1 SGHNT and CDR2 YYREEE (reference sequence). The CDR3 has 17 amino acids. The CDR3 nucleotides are TGTGCCAGCAGCTTGAAGGGTTCCGGCGGGTACCAAGAGACCCAGTACTTC. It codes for CASSLKGSGGYQETQYF.

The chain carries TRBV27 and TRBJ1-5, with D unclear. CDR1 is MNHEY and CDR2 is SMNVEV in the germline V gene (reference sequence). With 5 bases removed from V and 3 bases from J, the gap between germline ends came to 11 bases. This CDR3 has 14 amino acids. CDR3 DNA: TGTGCCAGCAGTCCTGTGAGTAACAATCAGCCCCAGCATTTT. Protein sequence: CASSPVSNNQPQHF.

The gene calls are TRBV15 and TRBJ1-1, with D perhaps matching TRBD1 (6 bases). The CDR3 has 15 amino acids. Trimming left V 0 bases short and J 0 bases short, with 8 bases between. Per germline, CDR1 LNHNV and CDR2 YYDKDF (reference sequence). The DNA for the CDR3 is TGTGCCACCAGCAGAGATAACAGGGTGAACACTGAAGCTTTCTTT. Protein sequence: CATSRDNRVNTEAFF.

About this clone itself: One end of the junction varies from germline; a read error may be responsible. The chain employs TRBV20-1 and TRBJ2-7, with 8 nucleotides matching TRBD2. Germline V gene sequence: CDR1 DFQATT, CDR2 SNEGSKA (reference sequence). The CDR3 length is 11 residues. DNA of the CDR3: TGCAGTGCTAGAGGAGCGGGGGTACAGAACTTC. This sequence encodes CSARGAGVQNF.

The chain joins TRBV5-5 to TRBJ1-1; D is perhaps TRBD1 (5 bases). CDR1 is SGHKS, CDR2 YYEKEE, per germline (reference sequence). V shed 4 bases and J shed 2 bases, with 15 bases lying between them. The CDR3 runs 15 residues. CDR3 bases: TGTGCCAGCAGCCGTCCACAGGTTCCAAACACTGAAGCTTTCTTT. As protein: CASSRPQVPNTEAFF.

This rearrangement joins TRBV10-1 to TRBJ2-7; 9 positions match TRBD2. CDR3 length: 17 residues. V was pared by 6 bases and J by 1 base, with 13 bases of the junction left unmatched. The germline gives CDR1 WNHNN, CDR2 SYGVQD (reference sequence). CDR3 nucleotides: TGCGCCAGCAGCGGGACTAGCCGACGCTCAGGGTCCTACGAGCAGTACTTC. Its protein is CASSGTSRRSGSYEQYF.

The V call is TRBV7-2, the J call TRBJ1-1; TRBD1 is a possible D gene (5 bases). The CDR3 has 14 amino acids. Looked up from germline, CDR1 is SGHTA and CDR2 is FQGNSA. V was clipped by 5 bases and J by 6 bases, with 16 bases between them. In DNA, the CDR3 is TGTGCCAGCAGCCCGGGGGGGAAATCAGCTGAAGCTTTCTTT. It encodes CASSPGGKSAEAFF.

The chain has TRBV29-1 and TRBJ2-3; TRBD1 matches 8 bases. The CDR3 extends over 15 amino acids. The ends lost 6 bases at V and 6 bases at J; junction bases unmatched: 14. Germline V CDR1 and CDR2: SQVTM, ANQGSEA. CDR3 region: CSVADRGIARDTQYF. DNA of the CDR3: TGCAGCGTCGCAGACAGGGGAATTGCAAGGGATACGCAGTATTTT.

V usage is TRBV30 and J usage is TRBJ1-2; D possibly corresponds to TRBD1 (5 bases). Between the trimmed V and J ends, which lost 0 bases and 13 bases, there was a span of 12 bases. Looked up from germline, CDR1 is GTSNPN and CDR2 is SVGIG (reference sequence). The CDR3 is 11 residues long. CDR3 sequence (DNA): TGTGCCTGGAGTGTAGGACCAAGGGGCACCTTC. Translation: CAWSVGPRGTF.

The CDR3, as DNA: TGTGCCAGCAGCTTCCCCACCGGGGATGGCTACACCTTC. This sequence encodes CASSFPTGDGYTF. The rearrangement uses TRBV5-6 and TRBJ1-2; D uncertain. The CDR3 covers 13 residues. Germline V lookup: CDR1 SGHDT, CDR2 YYEEEE. Trimming left V 2 bases short and J 6 bases short, with 11 bases between.

In DNA form, the CDR3 reads TGTGCCAGCAGCTATGGACTCTATCACACCACAGATACGCAGTATTTT. It specifies CASSYGLYHTTDTQYF. The chain carries TRBV5-4 and TRBJ2-3; perhaps TRBD2 as D (5 bases). CDR3 size: 16 residues. Deletions cut 3 bases from V and 2 bases from J, with 16 bases between. The germline gives CDR1 SGHNT, CDR2 YYREEE (reference sequence).

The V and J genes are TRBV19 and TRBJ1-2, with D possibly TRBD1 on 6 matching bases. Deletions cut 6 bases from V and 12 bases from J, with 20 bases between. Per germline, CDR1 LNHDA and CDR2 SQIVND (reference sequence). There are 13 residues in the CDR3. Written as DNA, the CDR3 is TGTGCCAGTAGCCCTCTCTCAGGGGTTGGGGACACCTTC. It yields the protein CASSPLSGVGDTF.